A selection of T cell receptor beta chains follows, all from one sample in a study of Graves' ophthalmopathy and Graves' hyperthyroidism. MiXCR, run by TCRdb on the multiplex PCR reads, gives a single entry per CDR3 protein. The sample has 500,000 to 700,000 distinct CDR3 sequences; about 40% are singletons. Material for sequencing was peripheral blood or thyroid tissue (not recorded which). Receptors originate from an adult man with Graves' hyperthyroidism. The CDR3 runs from the conserved cysteine through the conserved F or W. D genes are given only for firm matches. Clone size appears in some rows only: once, few, many, or a class for an expanded clone.

NA | TRBJ1-2 | few | TRBV24-1 | TGTGCCACCAGTGATTTATGGGCTAACTATGGCTACACCTTC | CATSDLWANYGYTF
NA | TRBJ1-1 | many | TRBV10-2 | TGCGCCTCTACAGGGAGCACTGAAGCTTTCTTT | CASTGSTEAFF
TRBD2 | TRBJ2-1 | NA | TRBV7-7 | TGTGCTAGCAGCTTAGCATTAGCGGGGATCAATGAGCAGTTCTTC | CASSLALAGINEQFF
NA | TRBJ1-1 | many | TRBV7-9 | TGTGCCAGCAGCTTAGAACAGACGGGCAAGGCTTTCTTT | CASSLEQTGKAFF
NA | TRBJ1-2 | once | TRBV6-1 | TGTGCCAGCAGTGAGCAGGGTAACACCGGGGAGCTCTTTGGCTACACCTTC | CASSEQGNTGELFGYTF
NA | TRBJ1-1 | NA | TRBV19 | TGTGCCAGTAGTATAACCCCGGGTCACAGGACCAACACTGAAGCTTTCTTT | CASSITPGHRTNTEAFF
NA | TRBJ1-2 | NA | TRBV7-9 | TGTGCCAGCAGCTCCGCGGTGGGTATCCATGGCTACACCTTC | CASSSAVGIHGYTF
NA | TRBJ2-5 | NA | TRBV7-2 | TGTGCCAGCAGCTTTCCGTCAGGGGTGAGCACCCAGTACTTC | CASSFPSGVSTQYF
TRBD1 | TRBJ2-2 | many | TRBV7-8 | TGTGCCAGCAGCCTTGGGACAGGGGGACCGAACACCGGGGAGCTGTTTTTT | CASSLGTGGPNTGELFF
TRBD1 | TRBJ2-7 | many | TRBV19 | TGTGCCAGTAGTACCAGGGGGCTATACGAGCAGTACTTC | CASSTRGLYEQYF
TRBD1 | TRBJ1-6 | many | TRBV4-2 | TGTGCCAGCAGCCAGGGACAGGGCGGGTTTGATTCACCCCTCCACTTT | CASSQGQGGFDSPLHF
NA | TRBJ1-2 | few | TRBV5-8 | TGTGCCAGCAGTTCTCCAGGGATTTATGGCTACACCTTC | CASSSPGIYGYTF
TRBD1 | TRBJ1-5 | few | TRBV19 | TGTGCCAGTAGTAAGAGGTTCGACAGGGGGTTAAGTCAGCCCCAGCATTTT | CASSKRFDRGLSQPQHF
TRBD2 | TRBJ2-7 | many | TRBV19 | TGTGCCAGTAGTGTACTAGCGGGAGCTACCTACGAGCAGTACTTC | CASSVLAGATYEQYF
TRBD1 | TRBJ2-7 | many | TRBV29-1 | TGCAGCGTAGGGACAGGGGGCTACGAGCAGTACTTC | CSVGTGGYEQYF
NA | TRBJ2-7 | NA | TRBV5-8 | TGTGCCAGCAGCTCAATCCCGGTCCCCTTGTTGTACTTC | CASSSIPVPLLYF
NA | TRBJ1-4 | many | TRBV6-1 | TGTGCCAGCAGTGACGGTCAGGGAGGTGAAAAACTGTTTTTT | CASSDGQGGEKLFF
NA | TRBJ1-5 | NA | TRBV7-3 | TGTGCCAGCACCCCAGGGCTAAACAATGAGCCCCAGCATTTT | CASTPGLNNEPQHF
TRBD1 | TRBJ2-1 | few | TRBV7-3 | TGTGCCAGCAGTCCCGGGACAGGGGGCCGGAATGAGCAGTTCTTC | CASSPGTGGRNEQFF
TRBD2 | TRBJ2-7 | few | TRBV13 | TGTGCCAGCAGCCTTACCCGACTAGCGGGATTCTCCTACGAGCAGTACTTC | CASSLTRLAGFSYEQYF
TRBD1 | TRBJ2-7 | once | TRBV15 | TGTGCCACCAGCCGCGACAGGGGACCTGCCTACGAGCAGTACTTC | CATSRDRGPAYEQYF
NA | TRBJ1-2 | many | TRBV24-1 | TGTGCCCCCCCTGGGACATCGACTAACTATGGCTACACCTTC | CAPPGTSTNYGYTF
TRBD2 | TRBJ2-5 | NA | TRBV20-1 | TGCAGTGCTACCACAACTAGCGGGACAGCCTCGGAGACCCAGTACTTC | CSATTTSGTASETQYF
NA | TRBJ1-6 | NA | TRBV2 | TGTGCCAGCAGAGTAGACTATAATTCACCCCTCCACTTT | CASRVDYNSPLHF
TRBD1 | TRBJ1-2 | NA | TRBV19 | TGTGCCAGTAGGCGGACAGGGGCCTCTTATGGCTACACCTTC | CASRRTGASYGYTF